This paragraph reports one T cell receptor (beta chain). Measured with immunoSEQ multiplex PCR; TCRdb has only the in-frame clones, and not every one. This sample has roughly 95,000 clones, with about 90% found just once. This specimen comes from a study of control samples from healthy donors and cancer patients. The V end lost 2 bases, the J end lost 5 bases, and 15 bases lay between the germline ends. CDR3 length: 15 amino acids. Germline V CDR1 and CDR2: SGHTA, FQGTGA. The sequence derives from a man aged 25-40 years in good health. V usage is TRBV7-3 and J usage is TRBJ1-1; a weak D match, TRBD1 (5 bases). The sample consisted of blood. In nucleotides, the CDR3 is TGTGCCAGCAGCTTACTTAGCCAGGGTGGGACTGAAGCTTTCTTT. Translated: CASSLLSQGGTEAFF.